This entry describes one T cell receptor (beta chain). Its antigen is as yet unknown. The germline CDR1 and CDR2 sequences are DFQATT and SNEGSKA (reference sequence). There are 12 residues in the CDR3. The data originate from a study of post-analysis software for immune sequencing data. Unique-molecular-identifier-tagged TCR beta cDNA libraries were used. TCRdb re-called the PCR reads with MiXCR, one entry per CDR3 protein. This table holds about 460,000 distinct CDR3 sequences, under 55% found once. Study-wide results and caveats: The five TRBV segments detected at higher frequency in patients than in controls included TRBV5-6, TRBV5-1 and TRBV20-1.

The sequence was obtained from a girl between 5 and 17 years old with multiple sclerosis. The sample consisted of blood. This rearrangement joins TRBV20-1 to TRBJ2-4; D not resolved. The J call may be incorrect, as the DNA end agrees better with TRBJ2-7. The CDR3, as DNA: TGCAGTGCTGGCAGTTCTATCTACGAGCAGTACTTC. It yields the protein CSAGSSIYEQYF.